The clone carrying this TCR beta chain was recorded only once. Original analysis: Amplification of reference gene primers was used by the study to estimate nucleated cell counts. Data came from immunoSEQ multiplex PCR; TCRdb stores just in-frame clones and leaves some out. V and J calls and clone size are those listed in that table; D and trimming were worked out from the DNA. The data contain some 140,000 clones, around 80% of them singletons. Germline V gene lookup returns CDR1 KGHDR and CDR2 SFDVKD. V shed 3 bases, J shed 5 bases, and the junction held 5 bases outside the gene matches. There are 15 residues in the CDR3. The sample originates from a study of blood T cell repertoires in COVID-19. Across the study: Both acute and convalescent COVID-19 samples were obtained from the United States, Italy and Spain. PBMCs, B-cell-depleted T cells, or T cells provided the cDNA or gDNA that made up the material.

The chain uses TRBV24-1 and TRBJ2-7; 11 nucleotides align to TRBD2. This receptor was identified in a man aged 55-75 years with acute or convalescent COVID-19. The sequencing sample was made of peripheral blood. The CDR3 protein is CATSDIAGGPNEQYF. CDR3 DNA: TGTGCCACCAGTGATATAGCGGGAGGGCCAAACGAGCAGTACTTC.